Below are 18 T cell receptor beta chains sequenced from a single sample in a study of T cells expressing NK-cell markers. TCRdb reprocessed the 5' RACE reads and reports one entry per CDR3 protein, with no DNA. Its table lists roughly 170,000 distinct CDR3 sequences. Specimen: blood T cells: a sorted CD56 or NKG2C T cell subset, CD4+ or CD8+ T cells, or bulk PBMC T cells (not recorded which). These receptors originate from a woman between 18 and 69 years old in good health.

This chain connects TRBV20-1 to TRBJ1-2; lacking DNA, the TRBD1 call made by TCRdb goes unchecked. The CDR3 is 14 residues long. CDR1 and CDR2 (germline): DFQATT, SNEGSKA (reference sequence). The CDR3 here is CSASRGHRDYGYTF.

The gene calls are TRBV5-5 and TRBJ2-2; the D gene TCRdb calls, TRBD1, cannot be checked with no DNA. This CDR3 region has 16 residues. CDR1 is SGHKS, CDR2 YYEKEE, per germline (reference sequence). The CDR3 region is CASSLGMGTGTGELFF.

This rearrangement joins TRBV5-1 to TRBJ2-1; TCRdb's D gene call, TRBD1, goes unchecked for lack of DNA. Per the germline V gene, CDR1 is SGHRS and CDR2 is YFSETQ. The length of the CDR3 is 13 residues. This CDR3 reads CASSFVPHNEQFF.

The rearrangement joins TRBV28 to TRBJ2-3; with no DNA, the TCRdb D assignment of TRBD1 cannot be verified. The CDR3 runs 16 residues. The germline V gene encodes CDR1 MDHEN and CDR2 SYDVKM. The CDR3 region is CASSKYRGRWTDTQYF.

The CDR3 spells CASSLEEKDNEQFF. This chain links TRBV5-1 with TRBJ2-1. CDR1 and CDR2 (germline): SGHRS, YFSETQ. The CDR3 is 14 amino acids.

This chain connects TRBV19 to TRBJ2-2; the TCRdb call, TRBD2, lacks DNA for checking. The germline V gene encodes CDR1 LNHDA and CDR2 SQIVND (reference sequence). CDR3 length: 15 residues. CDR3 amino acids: CASSIGGRITGELFF.

CDR3 sequence: CASSQEGTVEKLFF. The V call is TRBV4-2, the J call TRBJ1-4. CDR1 and CDR2 (germline): LGHNA, YNFKEQ. The CDR3 consists of 14 residues.

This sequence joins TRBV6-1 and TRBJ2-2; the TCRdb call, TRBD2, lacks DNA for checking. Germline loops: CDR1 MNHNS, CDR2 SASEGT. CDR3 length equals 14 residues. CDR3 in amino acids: CAARRDFLTGELFF.

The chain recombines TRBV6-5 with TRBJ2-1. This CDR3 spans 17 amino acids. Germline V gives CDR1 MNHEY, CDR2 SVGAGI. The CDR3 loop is CASSHDIGGRASNEQFF.

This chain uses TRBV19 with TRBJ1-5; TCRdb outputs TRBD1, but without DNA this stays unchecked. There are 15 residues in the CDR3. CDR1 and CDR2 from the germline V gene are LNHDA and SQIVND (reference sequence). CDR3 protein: CASRGLGYSNQPQHF. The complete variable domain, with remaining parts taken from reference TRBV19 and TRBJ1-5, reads DGGITQSPKYLFRKEGQNVTLSCEQNLNHDAMYWYRQDPGQGLRLIYYSQIVNDFQKGDIAEGYSVSREKKESFPLTVTSAQKNPTAFYLCASRGLGYSNQPQHFGDGTRLSIL.

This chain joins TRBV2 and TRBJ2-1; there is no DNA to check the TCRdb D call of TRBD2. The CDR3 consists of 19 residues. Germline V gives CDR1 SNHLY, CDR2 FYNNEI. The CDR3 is CASSEGARASGRALNEQFF.

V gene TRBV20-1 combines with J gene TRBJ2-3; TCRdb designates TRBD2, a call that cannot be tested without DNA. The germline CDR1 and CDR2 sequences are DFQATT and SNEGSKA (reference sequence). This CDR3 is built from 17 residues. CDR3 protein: CSARIAGALFAADTQYF.

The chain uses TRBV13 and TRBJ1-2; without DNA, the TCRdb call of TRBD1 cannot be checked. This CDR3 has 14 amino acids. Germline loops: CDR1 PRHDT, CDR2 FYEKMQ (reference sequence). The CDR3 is CASSRTGVDYGYTF.

The CDR3 region is CSVAGGWGMNTEAFF. The chain employs TRBV29-1 and TRBJ1-1; TCRdb lists TRBD1, though no DNA is available to test this call. CDR1 and CDR2 (germline): SQVTM, ANQGSEA. This CDR3 comprises 15 residues.

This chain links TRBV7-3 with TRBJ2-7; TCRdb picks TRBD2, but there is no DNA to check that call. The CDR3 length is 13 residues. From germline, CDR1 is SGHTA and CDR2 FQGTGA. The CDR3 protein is CASSLTAGSEQYF.

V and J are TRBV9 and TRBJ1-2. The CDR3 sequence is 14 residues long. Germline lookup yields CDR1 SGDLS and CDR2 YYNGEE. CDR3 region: CASSVSGISYGYTF.

CDR3: CAISGGRRPITSQDTQYF. This chain uses TRBV10-3 with TRBJ2-3; TCRdb outputs TRBD1, but without DNA this stays unchecked. The CDR3 has 18 amino acids. Germline V lookup: CDR1 ENHRY, CDR2 SYGVKD.

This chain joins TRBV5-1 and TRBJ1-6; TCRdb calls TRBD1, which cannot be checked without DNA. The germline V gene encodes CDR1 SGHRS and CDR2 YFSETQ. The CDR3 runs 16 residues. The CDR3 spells CASSNGQGVLGSPLHF.